This TCR beta chain emerged from a study of control samples from healthy donors and cancer patients (dated by TCRdb to about 2020). Spanning cysteine to phenylalanine, the CDR3 consists of 13 amino acids. The kept DNA is CDR3 alone, 39 bases in frame from the first base. The V end loses 1 base and the J end loses 8 bases, and a stretch of 11 bases separates them. About this clone: The antigen it binds to is not known. No much larger clonotype is one base removed from it; base qualities were not supplied.

The library was obtained by the immunoSEQ multiplex PCR assay. TCRdb stores this immuneACCESS table with in-frame sequences only. Part of the clones is absent; in the studies checked, under half of the shortfall reflects unresolved V genes, and no reason is known for the rest. This sample is represented by about 69,000 clones; approximately 90% of them were singletons. 5% to 7% of the sample is taken by the ten largest. The origin of this receptor is a man aged 55 to 70 with colorectal cancer. Input material: PBMCs. The sequence links TRBV12-3 or TRBV12-4 to TRBJ1-2, with the D gene uncertain. The DNA sequence is given as TGTGCCAGCAGTTTAGGGACCCCCAGAGGCTACACCTTC. The encoded protein is CASSLGTPRGYTF.